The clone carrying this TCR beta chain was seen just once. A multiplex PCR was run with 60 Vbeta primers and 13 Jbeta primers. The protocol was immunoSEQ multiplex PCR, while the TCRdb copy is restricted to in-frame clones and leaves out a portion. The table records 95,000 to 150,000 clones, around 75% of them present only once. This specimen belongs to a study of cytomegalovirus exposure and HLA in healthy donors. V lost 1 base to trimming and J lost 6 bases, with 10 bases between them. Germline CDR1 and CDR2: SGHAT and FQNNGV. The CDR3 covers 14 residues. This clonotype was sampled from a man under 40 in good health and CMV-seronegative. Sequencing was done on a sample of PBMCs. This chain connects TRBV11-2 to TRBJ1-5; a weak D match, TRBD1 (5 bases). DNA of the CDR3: TGTGCCAGCAGCTTAGGTCCGGGGGTTCAGCCCCAGCATTTT. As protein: CASSLGPGVQPQHF. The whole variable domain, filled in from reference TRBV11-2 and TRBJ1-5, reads EAGVAQSPRYKIIEKRQSVAFWCNPISGHATLYWYQQILGQGPKLLIQFQNNGVVDDSQLPKDRFSAERLKGVDSTLKIQPAKLEDSAVYLCASSLGPGVQPQHFGDGTRLSIL.